These 17 T cell receptor beta chains share one sample of origin, sequenced in a study of CD8 T cells in Susac syndrome. Random hexamers served to reverse transcribe roughly 0.5 to 1 ug RNA. TCRdb called the immunoSEQ multiplex PCR reads again in MiXCR, with one record for every CDR3 protein. Altogether about 180,000 distinct CDR3 sequences are present, approximately 94% being singletons, with the ten largest covering approximately 0.09%. Sequenced material: CD4+ T cells from PBMCs. These receptors were obtained from a human donor with multiple sclerosis.

The rearrangement joins TRBV2 to TRBJ1-2; D unclear. V lost 1 base and J 4 bases, leaving 4 bases between the germline ends. CDR1 and CDR2 (germline): SNHLY, FYNNEI. CDR3 length: 12 amino acids. The CDR3 loop reads CASSEEIYGYTF. Written as DNA, the CDR3 is TGTGCCAGCAGTGAAGAGATCTATGGCTACACCTTC.

The J gene is TRBJ2-3, the V gene TRBV5-6; TRBD2 agrees at 11 bases. Germline CDR1 and CDR2: SGHDT and YYEEEE. CDR3 length equals 17 residues. Unmatched junction bases numbered 9, after V lost 0 bases and J lost 6 bases. The CDR3 here is CASSLGKLAGVPDTQYF. The CDR3 bases are TGTGCCAGCAGCTTGGGGAAACTAGCGGGGGTACCCGATACGCAGTATTTT.

The rearrangement joins TRBV30 to TRBJ1-2, with D hard to call. The germline CDR1 and CDR2 sequences are GTSNPN and SVGIG (reference sequence). This CDR3 contains 17 residues. The V and J ends lost 0 bases and 4 bases respectively, with 21 bases between them. The CDR3 DNA follows: TGTGCCTGGAGTGTACGTTTTAGGGCAGCCGGCGGCTATGGCTACACCTTC. Protein product: CAWSVRFRAAGGYGYTF.

The chain links TRBV12-3 or TRBV12-4 to TRBJ1-1; TRBD1 agrees at 7 bases. With 6 bases clipped from V and 9 bases from J, the junction kept 4 bases outside the gene matches. The CDR3 is 11 amino acids. The CDR3 is CASRDRDKAFF. Written as DNA, the CDR3 is TGTGCCAGCAGAGACAGGGACAAAGCTTTCTTT.

This chain connects TRBV20-1 to TRBJ2-5; possible D gene TRBD1, 6 bases. The CDR3 is 13 residues long. The germline gives CDR1 DFQATT, CDR2 SNEGSKA (reference sequence). The V end was cut by 6 bases, the J end by 1 base, with 12 bases between. DNA of the CDR3: TGCAGTGCCCCCATGGGGGCCCAAGAGACCCAGTACTTC. This gives the protein CSAPMGAQETQYF.

The V gene is TRBV30, the J gene TRBJ1-5; perhaps TRBD1 as D (5 bases). Trimming took 2 bases from V and 5 from J, leaving 16 bases between them. The CDR3 spans 15 residues. Germline CDR1 is GTSNPN and CDR2 is SVGIG (reference sequence). The CDR3 region has the DNA TGTGCCTGGAGTAGCTTGGGGGGAGTACATCAGCCCCAGCATTTT. It is translated as CAWSSLGGVHQPQHF.

The chain's CDR3 is CSALKWTSGGSGYNEQFF. The DNA for the CDR3 is TGCAGTGCTCTCAAGTGGACTAGCGGGGGAAGTGGCTACAATGAGCAGTTCTTC. The chain carries TRBV20-1 and TRBJ2-1; 13 bases match TRBD2. The CDR3 covers 18 residues. Trimming took 5 bases from V and 3 from J; bases not matched to a gene: 13. The germline CDR1 and CDR2 sequences are DFQATT and SNEGSKA (reference sequence).

The chain links TRBV29-1 to TRBJ1-1; 12 nucleotides match TRBD1. Per the germline V gene, CDR1 is SQVTM and CDR2 is ANQGSEA. The CDR3 runs 16 residues. V lost 5 bases and J lost 4; bases outside the gene matches: 11. CDR3 sequence: CSVPGTGGALGTEAFF. The CDR3 coding sequence is TGCAGCGTTCCCGGGACAGGGGGCGCCTTGGGCACTGAAGCTTTCTTT.

The chain joins TRBV4-2 to TRBJ1-5; a weak D match, TRBD1 (5 bases). V shed 0 bases and J shed 0 bases, with 9 bases lying between them. The CDR3 covers 16 residues. The germline CDR1 and CDR2 sequences are LGHNA and YNFKEQ. Here the CDR3 DNA reads TGTGCCAGCAGCCAAGATGGCCAGGGTAGCAATCAGCCCCAGCATTTT. This translates into CASSQDGQGSNQPQHF.

This clonotype has only one observation. The J gene is TRBJ1-2, the V gene TRBV18; TRBD1 matches 10 bases. CDR1 KGHSH and CDR2 LQKENI come from the germline V gene. CDR3 length equals 17 residues. V was clipped by 3 bases and J by 4 bases; unmatched bases: 11. CDR3: CASSPKETGTGVYGYTF. As DNA, the CDR3 is TGTGCCAGCTCACCCAAAGAAACCGGGACAGGGGTCTATGGCTACACCTTC.

This rearrangement joins TRBV7-2 to TRBJ2-2, with TRBD2 matching over 10 bases. The CDR3 is 16 residues long. The trim removed 1 base at V and 1 base at J, leaving 0 bases unmatched. Germline CDR1 reads SGHTA; CDR2 reads FQGNSA. Written as DNA, the CDR3 is TGTGCCAGCAGCTTAGTAGCGGGGGGGAACACCGGGGAGCTGTTTTTT. It yields the protein CASSLVAGGNTGELFF. Full variable domain (missing parts from reference TRBV7-2 and TRBJ2-2): GAGVSQSPSNKVTEKGKDVELRCDPISGHTALYWYRQSLGQGLEFLIYFQGNSAPDKSGLPSDRFSAERTGGSVSTLTIQRTQQEDSAVYLCASSLVAGGNTGELFFGEGSRLTVL.

The genes are TRBV6-6 and TRBJ2-1, with TRBD1 matching over 7 bases. There are 11 residues in the CDR3. CDR1 MNHNY and CDR2 SVGAGI come from the germline V gene (reference sequence). Germline trimming cut 6 bases from V and 9 bases from J; bases unmatched to any gene: 2. The CDR3 region is CASRTGTEQFF. As DNA, the CDR3 is TGTGCCAGCAGGACAGGGACTGAGCAGTTCTTC.

V usage is TRBV6-2 or TRBV6-3 and J usage is TRBJ2-1; TRBD2 might be the D (7 bases). This CDR3 spans 15 amino acids. Trimming pared 6 bases from V and 7 bases from J, leaving 19 bases between. CDR1 MNHEY and CDR2 SVGEGT come from the germline V gene. The CDR3 DNA reads TGTGCCAGCAGCCCAATGGGGGGGCCGCAGAATGAGCAGTTCTTC. Residues: CASSPMGGPQNEQFF.

This sequence joins TRBV20-1 and TRBJ1-1; D remains ambiguous. The CDR3 spans 13 residues. The germline V gene encodes CDR1 DFQATT and CDR2 SNEGSKA (reference sequence). V was pared by 1 base and J by 0 bases, with 6 bases between. The CDR3 region is CSARGVLNTEAFF. As DNA, the CDR3 is TGCAGTGCTAGAGGGGTTCTGAACACTGAAGCTTTCTTT.

This rearrangement joins TRBV20-1 to TRBJ2-2; 7 positions agree with TRBD2. Germline V gives CDR1 DFQATT, CDR2 SNEGSKA (reference sequence). This CDR3 has 13 amino acids. Losses at the gene ends were 1 base for V and 4 bases for J; bases not matched to a gene: 0. CDR3 amino acids: CSARASGTGELFF. DNA of the CDR3: TGCAGTGCTAGAGCTAGCGGCACCGGGGAGCTGTTTTTT.

The rearrangement uses TRBV7-9 and TRBJ2-3; no clear D. Germline V gene sequence: CDR1 SEHNR, CDR2 FQNEAQ (reference sequence). The V gene lost 6 bases and the J gene lost 2 bases, with 18 bases spanning the gap. There are 16 residues in the CDR3. The CDR3 region has the DNA TGTGCCAGCAGAAGAGACGTAACGATACCCACAGATACGCAGTATTTT. Translating it yields CASRRDVTIPTDTQYF. Full variable domain (remainder filled in from reference TRBV7-9 and TRBJ2-3): DTGVSQNPRHKITKRGQNVTFRCDPISEHNRLYWYRQTLGQGPEFLTYFQNEAQLEKSRLLSDRFSAERPKGSFSTLEIQRTEQGDSAMYLCASRRDVTIPTDTQYFGPGTRLTVL.

This sequence joins TRBV19 and TRBJ2-3; D may correspond to TRBD1 or TRBD2 (5 bases each). Germline CDR1 and CDR2: LNHDA and SQIVND (reference sequence). With 7 bases removed from V and 5 bases from J, the gap between germline ends came to 13 bases. The CDR3 spans 13 residues. The CDR3 is CASTEQRGDTQYF. CDR3 in DNA: TGTGCCAGTACAGAACAGAGGGGAGATACGCAGTATTTT.